This T cell receptor (beta chain) was found in a study of blood T cells in healthy people across ages. Concerning this clonotype: A much larger clone differs by one base, so this may be a read error.

Germline loops: CDR1 SGDLS, CDR2 YYNGEE. The CDR3 consists of 16 residues. Then a second PCR, running roughly 6 to 12 cycles, was carried out with a sample-barcoded 5' primer and a J-beta primer mix. TCRdb processed the 5' RACE reads anew with MiXCR; each CDR3 protein has one entry. This table holds some 790,000 distinct CDR3 sequences, 25% to 35% found once. The sequenced sample was blood. This TCR derives from a woman of 80 years or more in good health. The chain carries TRBV9 and TRBJ2-7; 11 nucleotides align to TRBD2. CDR3 in amino acids: CASSVVGSGGAYEQYF. As DNA, the CDR3 is TGTGCCAGCAGCGTAGTTGGTAGCGGGGGGGCCTATGAGCAGTACTTC.